This is a list of T cell receptor beta chains from one sample in a study of shared clonotypes between healthy human individuals. Produced via immunoSEQ multiplex PCR; TCRdb's table is partial and in-frame only. The sample yields about 2 million clones, approximately 94% seen once. Specimen: naive CD8+ T cells sorted from blood. Source of these receptors: a man aged 18-30 years in good health. The CDR3 runs from the conserved cysteine through the conserved F or W. A D gene is named only where the DNA matches it firmly. Part of the rows lack a size; the others show once, few, many or a class for expanded clones.

j_call,d_call,clone_size,v_call,cdr3_aa,cdr3_nt
TRBJ2-5,NA,NA,TRBV25-1,CASTPGETQYF,TGTGCCAGCACTCCAGGGGAGACCCAGTACTTC
TRBJ2-5,TRBD1,NA,TRBV5-4,CASSFWGQGVQETQYF,TGTGCCAGCAGCTTCTGGGGACAGGGAGTTCAAGAGACCCAGTACTTC
TRBJ2-1,NA,NA,TRBV6-5,CASSYSWDSREQFF,TGTGCCAGCAGTTACTCATGGGACTCCCGGGAGCAGTTCTTC
TRBJ2-1,NA,NA,TRBV2,CASSEMIVASLSLSYNEQFF,TGTGCCAGCAGTGAAATGATAGTGGCCAGTTTATCACTCTCCTACAATGAGCAGTTCTTC
TRBJ2-7,TRBD1,NA,TRBV28,CASSFRDRDIDEQYF,TGTGCCAGCAGTTTCCGGGACAGGGACATCGACGAGCAGTACTTC
TRBJ2-7,NA,NA,TRBV10-1,CASSELGRSGGPSYEQYF,TGCGCCAGCAGTGAGTTAGGGCGTTCAGGGGGGCCCTCCTACGAGCAGTACTTC
TRBJ2-3,TRBD2,NA,TRBV27,CASSPSSGESTDTQYF,TGTGCCAGCAGTCCTTCGAGCGGGGAGAGCACAGATACGCAGTATTTT
TRBJ1-1,TRBD1,NA,TRBV11-2,CASSRGGDSEAFF,TGTGCCAGCAGTCGAGGGGGCGACAGTGAAGCTTTCTTT
TRBJ1-5,NA,NA,TRBV9,CASSAVYSNQPQHF,TGTGCCAGCAGCGCCGTCTATAGCAATCAGCCCCAGCATTTT
TRBJ2-6,NA,NA,TRBV2,CASSPLGANVLTF,TGTGCCAGCAGTCCGCTCGGGGCCAACGTCCTGACTTTC
TRBJ1-2,NA,NA,TRBV9,CASSAEDWGYGYTF,TGTGCCAGCAGCGCCGAGGATTGGGGCTATGGCTACACCTTC
TRBJ2-2,NA,once,TRBV4-3,CASSQDEADTGELFF,TGCGCCAGCAGCCAAGACGAGGCAGACACCGGGGAGCTGTTTTTT
TRBJ2-6,NA,NA,TRBV7-9,CASSLGGSGANVLTF,TGTGCCAGCAGCTTAGGGGGCTCCGGGGCCAACGTCCTGACTTTC
TRBJ1-6,NA,NA,TRBV27,CASSHLRRGRGSPLHF,TGTGCCAGCAGCCACTTGAGGCGGGGGCGCGGTTCACCCCTCCACTTT
TRBJ2-1,NA,NA,TRBV2,CASSEEGGDWVNEQFF,TGTGCCAGCAGTGAAGAGGGGGGAGATTGGGTCAATGAGCAGTTCTTC
TRBJ2-6,TRBD1,once,TRBV7-8,CASSPSTGSGANVLTF,TGTGCCAGCAGCCCCTCGACAGGGTCCGGGGCCAACGTCCTGACTTTC
TRBJ2-1,NA,NA,TRBV5-4,CAKELRRNETEYNEQFF,TGTGCTAAAGAATTGCGGCGGAACGAAACGGAGTACAATGAGCAGTTCTTC
TRBJ1-2,NA,NA,TRBV4-1,CASSQDVREHGYTF,TGCGCCAGCAGCCAAGATGTCAGGGAACATGGCTACACCTTC
TRBJ2-7,NA,NA,TRBV5-4,CASSLAGEREQYF,TGTGCCAGCAGCTTGGCGGGGGAACGCGAGCAGTACTTC
TRBJ2-5,NA,NA,TRBV9,CASSVVGGRETQYF,TGTGCCAGCAGCGTAGTTGGGGGTCGGGAGACCCAGTACTTC
TRBJ2-7,TRBD2,NA,TRBV28,CASSLPSGRSYEQYF,TGTGCCAGCAGTTTGCCGAGCGGGAGATCCTACGAGCAGTACTTC
TRBJ2-1,TRBD2,NA,TRBV11-2,CASSLDPGGYNEQFF,TGTGCCAGCAGCTTAGACCCGGGAGGCTACAATGAGCAGTTCTTC
TRBJ2-7,TRBD1,NA,TRBV19,CASSITGTGGSEQYF,TGTGCCAGTAGTATAACCGGGACAGGGGGAAGCGAGCAGTACTTC
TRBJ2-6,NA,once,TRBV12-5,CASGLVSGANVLTF,TGTGCTAGTGGTTTGGTCTCTGGGGCCAACGTCCTGACTTTC
TRBJ2-1,NA,once,TRBV11-2,CASSLFLGSSYNEQFF,TGTGCCAGCAGCTTATTTTTAGGGAGCTCCTACAATGAGCAGTTCTTC
TRBJ2-1,TRBD1,NA,TRBV5-4,CASSYGTGSYNEQFF,TGTGCCAGCAGCTACGGGACAGGGTCCTACAATGAGCAGTTCTTC
TRBJ1-2,NA,NA,TRBV6-5,CASTRRDTNYGYTF,TGTGCCAGCACCCGCCGGGACACTAACTATGGCTACACCTTC
TRBJ1-1,TRBD1,NA,TRBV30,CARGTGGSTEAFF,TGTGCCCGCGGGACAGGGGGATCCACTGAAGCTTTCTTT
TRBJ1-1,NA,NA,TRBV5-6,CASSLTGYGGMNTEAFF,TGTGCCAGCAGCCTAACAGGTTATGGAGGGATGAACACTGAAGCTTTCTTT
TRBJ2-7,TRBD2,NA,TRBV11-2,CASSLEVAGYEQYF,TGTGCCAGCAGCTTAGAAGTAGCGGGGTACGAGCAGTACTTC
TRBJ2-7,NA,NA,TRBV6-1,CASNPTGTGPYEQYF,TGTGCCAGCAATCCGACCGGGACGGGGCCATACGAGCAGTACTTC
TRBJ2-7,TRBD2,NA,TRBV6-1,CASVLAGGLYEQYF,TGTGCCAGCGTACTAGCGGGAGGTCTCTACGAGCAGTACTTC
TRBJ2-7,TRBD1,NA,TRBV4-3,CASSQDSRDRGYEQYF,TGCGCCAGCAGCCAAGATAGTCGAGACAGGGGTTACGAGCAGTACTTC
TRBJ1-6,NA,once,TRBV9,CASSVGNGDSPLHF,TGTGCCAGCAGCGTAGGAAACGGTGATTCACCCCTCCACTTT
TRBJ2-7,NA,NA,TRBV29-1,CSVEDRGSSYEQYF,TGCAGCGTTGAAGATCGGGGCAGCTCCTACGAGCAGTACTTC
TRBJ2-7,NA,NA,TRBV18,CASSVGGSSYEQYF,TGTGCCAGCTCCGTCGGGGGCAGCTCCTACGAGCAGTACTTC
TRBJ2-5,TRBD2,NA,TRBV11-3,CASSLREANKETQYF,TGTGCCAGCAGCTTGCGGGAGGCGAATAAAGAGACCCAGTACTTC
TRBJ1-1,TRBD1,NA,TRBV28,CASSFLYGDRGSNTEAFF,TGTGCCAGCAGTTTCCTCTATGGGGACAGGGGATCGAACACTGAAGCTTTCTTT